The T cell receptor beta chain under discussion was sequenced for a study of control samples from healthy donors and cancer patients. V was cut by 7 bases and J by 6 bases, with 13 bases left in between. Germline loops: CDR1 SGHTA, CDR2 FQGNSA. This CDR3 is built from 12 residues. The protocol was immunoSEQ multiplex PCR, while the TCRdb copy is restricted to in-frame clones and leaves out a portion. Of 150,000 or so clones in the sample, roughly 89% were seen once. What was sequenced was blood. This sequence joins TRBV7-2 and TRBJ2-7; unclear D gene. This TCR was sampled from a man aged 18 to 35 in good health. CDR3: CASTRVPIEQYF. CDR3 nucleotides: TGTGCCAGCACCCGAGTCCCCATCGAGCAGTACTTC.